This T cell receptor beta chain was found in a study of monozygotic twins with inflammatory bowel disease. Points from the study as a whole: The authors found no support for a single strong IBD-associated signal or clonotype.

Per germline, CDR1 DFQATT and CDR2 SNEGSKA (reference sequence). The length of the CDR3 is 16 residues. Comment on this clonotype: Its antigen is unknown.

Per-sample cDNA came from eight separate reactions. From the 5' RACE reads, TCRdb lists one entry per CDR3 protein and no DNA. In all, the sample yields 350,000 to 550,000 distinct CDR3 sequences. The sequence came from a human donor with ulcerative colitis or Crohn's disease, or a healthy co-twin of an affected twin (not recorded which). Sequences were obtained from blood. The J gene is TRBJ2-3, the V gene TRBV20-1; TCRdb's D call of TRBD1 is untestable without DNA. CDR3: CSVSSITGRVTDTQYF.